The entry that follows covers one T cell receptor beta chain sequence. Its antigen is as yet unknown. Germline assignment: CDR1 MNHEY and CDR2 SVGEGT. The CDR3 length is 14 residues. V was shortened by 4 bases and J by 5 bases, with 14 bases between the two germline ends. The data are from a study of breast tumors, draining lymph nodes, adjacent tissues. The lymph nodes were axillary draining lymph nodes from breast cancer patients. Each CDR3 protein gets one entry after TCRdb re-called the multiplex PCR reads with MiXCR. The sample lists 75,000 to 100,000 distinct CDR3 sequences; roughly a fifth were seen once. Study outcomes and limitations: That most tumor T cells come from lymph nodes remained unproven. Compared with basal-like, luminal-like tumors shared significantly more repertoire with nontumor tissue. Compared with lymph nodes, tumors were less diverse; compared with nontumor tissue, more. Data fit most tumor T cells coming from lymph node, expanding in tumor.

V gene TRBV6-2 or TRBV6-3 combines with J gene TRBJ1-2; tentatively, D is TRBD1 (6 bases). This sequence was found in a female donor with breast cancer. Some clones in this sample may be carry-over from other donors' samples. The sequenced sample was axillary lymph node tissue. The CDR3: CASSSDGRGYGYTF. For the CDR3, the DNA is TGTGCCAGCAGTTCTGACGGCAGGGGATATGGCTACACCTTC.